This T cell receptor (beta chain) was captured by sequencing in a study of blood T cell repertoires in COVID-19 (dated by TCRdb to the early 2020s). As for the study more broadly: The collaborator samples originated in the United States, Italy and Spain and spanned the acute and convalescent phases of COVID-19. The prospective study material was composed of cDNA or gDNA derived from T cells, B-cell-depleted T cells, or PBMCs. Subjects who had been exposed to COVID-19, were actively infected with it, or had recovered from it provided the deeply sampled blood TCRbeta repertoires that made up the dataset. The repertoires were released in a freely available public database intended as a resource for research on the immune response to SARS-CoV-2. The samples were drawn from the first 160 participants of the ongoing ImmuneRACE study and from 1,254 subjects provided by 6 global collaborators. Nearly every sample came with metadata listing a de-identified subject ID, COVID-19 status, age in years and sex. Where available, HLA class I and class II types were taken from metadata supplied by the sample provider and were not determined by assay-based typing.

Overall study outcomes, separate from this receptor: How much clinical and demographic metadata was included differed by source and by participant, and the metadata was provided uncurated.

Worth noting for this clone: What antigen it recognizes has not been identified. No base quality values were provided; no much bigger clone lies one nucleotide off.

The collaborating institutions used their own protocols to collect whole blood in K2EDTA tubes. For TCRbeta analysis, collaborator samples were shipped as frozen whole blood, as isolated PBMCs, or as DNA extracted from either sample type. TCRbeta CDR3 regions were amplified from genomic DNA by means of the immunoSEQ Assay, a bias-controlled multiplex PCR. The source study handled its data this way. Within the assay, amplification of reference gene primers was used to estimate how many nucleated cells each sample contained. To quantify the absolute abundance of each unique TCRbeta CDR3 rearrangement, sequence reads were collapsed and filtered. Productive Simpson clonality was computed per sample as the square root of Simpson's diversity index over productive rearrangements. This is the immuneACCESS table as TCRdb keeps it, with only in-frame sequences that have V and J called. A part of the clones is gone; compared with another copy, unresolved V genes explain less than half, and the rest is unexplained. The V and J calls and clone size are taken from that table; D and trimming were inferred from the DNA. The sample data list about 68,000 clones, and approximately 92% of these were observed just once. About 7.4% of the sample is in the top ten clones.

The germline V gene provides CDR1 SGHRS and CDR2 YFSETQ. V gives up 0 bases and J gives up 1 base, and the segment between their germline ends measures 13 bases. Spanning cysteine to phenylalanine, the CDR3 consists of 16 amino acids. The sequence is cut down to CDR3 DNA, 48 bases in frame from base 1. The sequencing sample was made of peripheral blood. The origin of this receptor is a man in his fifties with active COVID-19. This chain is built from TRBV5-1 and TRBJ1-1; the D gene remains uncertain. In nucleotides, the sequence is TGCGCCAGCAGCTTGGCCTTTGGTCAGGAGAACACTGAAGCTTTCTTT. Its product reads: CASSLAFGQENTEAFF.